Shown below are 8 T cell receptor beta chains from a single sample sequenced in a study of T cells after yellow fever vaccination. Each CDR3 protein is one row after TCRdb ran MiXCR on the 5' RACE reads. The sample yields 200,000 to 250,000 distinct CDR3 sequences, 6.9% seen once. This sample comprised CD4+ T cells sorted from PBMCs, obtained 15 days after the yellow fever booster vaccination. The receptors come from a young man who received the YFV17D yellow fever vaccine.

The chain uses TRBV29-1 and TRBJ2-7; 9 nucleotides line up with TRBD1. Germline CDR1 SQVTM, CDR2 ANQGSEA. J lost 0 bases, V lost 6 bases, and 3 bases had no gene match. This CDR3 contains 13 residues. The CDR3 DNA follows: TGCAGCGTAGGACAGGGGATCTCCTACGAGCAGTACTTC. Its translation is CSVGQGISYEQYF.

This clonotype came up many times. CDR3 amino acids: CASSSRLNFSGGRSSYNEQFF. The CDR3 DNA sequence: TGTGCCAGCAGCTCCCGCCTCAATTTTTCGGGAGGGCGGAGCTCCTACAATGAGCAGTTCTTC. This sequence joins TRBV7-9 and TRBJ2-1; 8 nucleotides line up with TRBD2. V lost 4 bases, J lost 0 bases, and 20 bases stayed unmatched. The length of the CDR3 is 21 residues. The V gene's germline CDR1 is SEHNR and CDR2 FQNEAQ (reference sequence). Full variable domain (outside the CDR3, taken from reference TRBV7-9 and TRBJ2-1): DTGVSQNPRHKITKRGQNVTFRCDPISEHNRLYWYRQTLGQGPEFLTYFQNEAQLEKSRLLSDRFSAERPKGSFSTLEIQRTEQGDSAMYLCASSSRLNFSGGRSSYNEQFFGPGTRLTVL.

Concerning this clonotype itself: This could be a read error, since a much larger clone is one nucleotide away. The V call is TRBV29-1, the J call TRBJ2-5; 7 nucleotides line up with TRBD1. Unmatched junction bases numbered 10, after V lost 7 bases and J lost 5 bases. CDR3 length equals 13 residues. CDR1 and CDR2 (germline): SQVTM, ANQGSEA. The DNA for the CDR3 is TGCAGCGGTATTAGAGGGGGCGATGAGACCCAGTACTTC. It codes for CSGIRGGDETQYF.

This clonotype was counted between two and nine times. The V call is TRBV20-1, the J call TRBJ2-7, with D possibly TRBD2 on 6 matching bases. V was cut by 3 bases and J by 4 bases, with 16 bases left in between. Germline V gene data show CDR1 as DFQATT and CDR2 as SNEGSKA (reference sequence). CDR3 size: 14 residues. The DNA for the CDR3 is TGCAGTGCTAGTGGGGACGGGAGAGGATACGAGCAGTACTTC. It is translated as CSASGDGRGYEQYF.

There are many counts of this clonotype. The chain recombines TRBV12-3 or TRBV12-4 with TRBJ1-5, with D perhaps matching TRBD1 (5 bases). Trimming stripped 5 bases from V and 3 bases from J, with 11 bases between. CDR3 length equals 14 residues. The CDR3 DNA sequence: TGTGCCAGCAGTGTCGACAGCCTCAATCAGCCCCAGCATTTT. Protein product: CASSVDSLNQPQHF.

For this clonotype: One junction end disagrees with the germline gene, perhaps due to a read error. The CDR3: CASSLTGDRRNTDTKYF. In DNA, the CDR3 is TGTGCCAGCAGCTTAACGGGGGACAGGCGGAACACAGATACGAAGTATTTT. V is TRBV7-3 and J is TRBJ2-3; 8 nucleotides agree with TRBD1. CDR1 and CDR2 (germline): SGHTA, FQGTGA. The CDR3 spans 17 residues.

This clonotype was found many times. The chain uses TRBV6-1 and TRBJ2-7, with TRBD2 identical over 13 bases. The V gene end was trimmed by 10 bases and the J gene end by 4 bases; junction bases not matched to a gene: 4. There are 13 residues in the CDR3. The germline CDR1 and CDR2 sequences are MNHNS and SASEGT. The CDR3 is CATRTSGSYEQYF. CDR3 nucleotide sequence: TGTGCCACCAGGACTAGCGGGAGTTACGAGCAGTACTTC.

The CDR3 nucleotides are TGTGCCAGCATTGCCCTAGCGGGAGTAACCGGGGAGCTGTTTTTT. Residues: CASIALAGVTGELFF. This chain uses TRBV6-1 with TRBJ2-2; the match to TRBD2 covers 10 bases. Trimming took 7 bases from V and 5 from J; bases not matched to a gene: 7. CDR1 MNHNS and CDR2 SASEGT come from the germline V gene. The CDR3 contains 15 residues.